This T cell receptor beta chain was recovered during a study of graft-versus-host responses after intestinal transplantation. CDR1 and CDR2 (germline): MDHEN, SYDVKM. Trimming removed 6 bases at V and 5 bases at J, with 19 bases between. This CDR3 comprises 15 residues. Repertoires were generated with immunoSEQ multiplex PCR, while TCRdb's copy carries only in-frame clones and drops some. The sample carries some 39,000 clones, 90% to 95% recorded once. As to this clone: The antigen remains undetermined.

The chain is built from TRBV28 and TRBJ1-2; D is unresolved. Sample: unstimulated CD8+ T cells sorted from spleen or lymph node cells, taken before transplant. The source is a human donor who was the organ donor for an intestinal transplant. The chain's CDR3 is CASRRDNVPIYGYTF. The DNA of the CDR3 is TGTGCCAGCAGGAGGGATAATGTCCCTATATATGGCTACACCTTC.